Presented here are 3 T cell receptor beta chains from one specimen sequenced in a study of blood T cell repertoires in COVID-19. Data came from immunoSEQ multiplex PCR; TCRdb stores just in-frame clones and leaves some out. The sample shows about 380,000 clones, roughly 77% of them seen only once. Source material: peripheral blood. These receptor sequences come from a human donor with acute or convalescent COVID-19. The donor label of this sample is uncertain.

The chain has TRBV5-1 and TRBJ2-1; unclear D gene. V dropped 5 bases and J dropped 4 bases, with 7 bases sitting between them. Per germline, CDR1 SGHRS and CDR2 YFSETQ. The CDR3 contains 12 residues. For the CDR3, the DNA is TGCGCCAGCAGTGATAGTTACAATGAGCAGTTCTTC. Residues: CASSDSYNEQFF.

The chain carries TRBV7-9 and TRBJ1-4, with D uncertain. CDR1 and CDR2 (germline): SEHNR, FQNEAQ (reference sequence). The V gene lost 0 bases and the J gene lost 8 bases, with 10 bases spanning the gap. The CDR3 has 14 residues. The CDR3 DNA follows: TGTGCCAGCAGCTTAGCAGTGGCGGAGGAAAAACTGTTTTTT. The encoded protein is CASSLAVAEEKLFF.

This clone was picked up a small number of times. V gene TRBV6-1 combines with J gene TRBJ2-2, with D perhaps matching TRBD2 (5 bases). Per the germline V gene, CDR1 is MNHNS and CDR2 is SASEGT. The CDR3 consists of 17 residues. The ends were cut back, 3 bases at V and 1 base at J, with 15 bases in the middle. CDR3 sequence (DNA): TGTGCCAGCAGTGACGATACGAGGGCGTTGAACACCGGGGAGCTGTTTTTT. This gives the protein CASSDDTRALNTGELFF.